This is a list of T cell receptor beta chains from one sample in a study of cytomegalovirus exposure and HLA in healthy donors. The table came from immunoSEQ multiplex PCR; TCRdb's copy has only in-frame clones and leaves some out. The sample consists of 80,000 to 130,000 clones, approximately 72% of them appearing once. Material: PBMCs. The receptors shown here come from a male donor in good health and CMV-seropositive. CDR3s include the opening cysteine and the closing phenylalanine or tryptophan. The D gene is left open where the match is weak. The size entry is marked missing in some rows and otherwise reads once, few, many or a size class.

j_gene | v_gene | d_gene | abundance | CDR3aa | CDR3nt
TRBJ1-3 | TRBV12-5 | . | . | CASASDSGNTIYF | TGTGCTAGTGCGAGTGACTCTGGAAACACCATATATTTT
TRBJ2-5 | TRBV15 | TRBD1 | few | CATSRGRGQGQETQYF | TGTGCCACCAGCAGAGGTCGGGGACAGGGCCAAGAGACCCAGTACTTC
TRBJ1-1 | TRBV4-1 | TRBD1 | . | CASSQDFTVVGTGGTEAFF | TGCGCCAGCAGCCAAGATTTCACCGTCGTCGGGACAGGGGGAACTGAAGCTTTCTTT
TRBJ1-1 | TRBV28 | . | . | CASSLYGITEAFF | TGTGCCAGCAGTTTATACGGTATCACTGAAGCTTTCTTT
TRBJ2-1 | TRBV7-9 | TRBD2 | . | CASSLGGTGGLNEQFF | TGTGCCAGCAGCTTAGGAGGTACGGGGGGGCTTAATGAGCAGTTCTTC
TRBJ2-7 | TRBV5-4 | TRBD2 | few | CASSLGVSSGEQYF | TGTGCCAGCAGCCTGGGAGTGTCTAGCGGGGAGCAGTACTTC
TRBJ2-5 | TRBV6-1 | TRBD2 | . | CASRGRGAQETQYF | TGTGCCAGCAGGGGGCGGGGGGCACAAGAGACCCAGTACTTC
TRBJ1-2 | TRBV30 | . | . | CAGGGRRTTPGTTF | TGTGCCGGCGGGGGCCGGAGAACGACACCGGGGACCACCTTC
TRBJ1-6 | TRBV6-5 | TRBD1 | . | CASRDRQGLNSPLHF | TGTGCCAGCAGAGACCGACAGGGACTCAATTCACCCCTCCACTTT
TRBJ2-1 | TRBV6-5 | TRBD2 | . | CASSLAGGSEQFF | TGTGCCAGCAGTCTAGCGGGGGGATCTGAGCAGTTCTTC
TRBJ2-7 | TRBV7-9 | TRBD1 | . | CASSLGDRPYEQYF | TGTGCCAGCAGCTTAGGGGACAGACCCTACGAGCAGTACTTC
TRBJ2-3 | TRBV7-2 | . | . | CASSRDTDTQYF | TGTGCCAGCAGCCGCGACACAGATACGCAGTATTTT
TRBJ2-5 | TRBV5-1 | . | . | CASSSERIERETQYF | TGCGCCAGCAGCTCCGAAAGGATCGAGAGGGAGACCCAGTACTTC
TRBJ2-7 | TRBV30 | TRBD2 | . | CAWSVGGAGEQYF | TGTGCCTGGAGTGTCGGGGGGGCCGGGGAGCAGTACTTC
TRBJ1-1 | TRBV4-3 | . | . | CASSQTSMNTEAFF | TGCGCCAGCAGCCAAACATCGATGAACACTGAAGCTTTCTTT
TRBJ1-3 | TRBV7-8 | . | few | CASSFSKNFRGDTIYF | TGTGCCAGCAGCTTTTCCAAGAACTTTCGCGGAGACACCATATATTTT
TRBJ1-6 | TRBV29-1 | . | few | CSPRGFNSPLHF | TGCAGCCCCAGGGGTTTTAATTCACCCCTCCACTTT
TRBJ1-2 | TRBV5-5 | . | . | CASSLAGTPNYGYTF | TGTGCCAGCAGCTTGGCGGGGACTCCTAACTATGGCTACACCTTC
TRBJ2-2 | TRBV7-3 | . | . | CASSFPGQTNTGELFF | TGTGCCAGCAGCTTCCCTGGACAGACGAACACCGGGGAGCTGTTTTTT
TRBJ2-2 | TRBV18 | TRBD1 | few | CASSPNPGQLTGELFF | TGTGCCAGCTCACCTAACCCGGGACAGCTTACCGGGGAGCTGTTTTTT
TRBJ2-1 | TRBV2 | TRBD2 | . | CASSDPLAGGRNEQFF | TGTGCCAGCAGTGACCCCTTAGCGGGGGGCCGGAATGAGCAGTTCTTC
TRBJ2-7 | TRBV27 | . | . | CASSFQGPVEQYF | TGTGCCAGCAGTTTCCAGGGGCCCGTCGAGCAGTACTTC
TRBJ2-2 | TRBV5-1 | . | few | CASSSAGRNTGELFF | TGCGCCAGCAGCTCGGCGGGGCGGAACACCGGGGAGCTGTTTTTT
TRBJ2-5 | TRBV9 | . | . | CASSVAPTSGETQYF | TGTGCCAGCAGCGTAGCCCCGACAAGCGGAGAGACCCAGTACTTC
TRBJ1-5 | TRBV2 | . | once | CASRVGVGGQPQHF | TGTGCCAGCAGGGTGGGGGTGGGGGGTCAGCCCCAGCATTTT
TRBJ2-3 | TRBV6-1 | TRBD2 | . | CASSEAGGGAGDTQYF | TGTGCCAGCAGTGAAGCGGGCGGGGGGGCCGGGGATACGCAGTATTTT
TRBJ1-6 | TRBV9 | TRBD1 | . | CASSVATLGLGWQGDSPLHF | TGTGCCAGCAGCGTAGCTACTTTGGGCTTGGGTTGGCAGGGGGATTCACCCCTCCACTTT
TRBJ1-1 | TRBV5-1 | TRBD1 | few | CASSLEQGATEAFF | TGCGCCAGCAGCTTGGAACAGGGGGCTACTGAAGCTTTCTTT
TRBJ1-2 | TRBV5-4 | TRBD1 | few | CASSLAAGGSYGYTF | TGTGCCAGCAGCTTGGCCGCAGGGGGCAGCTATGGCTACACCTTC
TRBJ1-6 | TRBV7-2 | . | . | CASSRSGRRTDNSPLHF | TGTGCCAGCAGCAGATCGGGGAGGAGGACGGATAATTCACCCCTCCACTTT
TRBJ2-1 | TRBV30 | TRBD2 | . | CAWGRGSYYNEQFF | TGTGCCTGGGGGCGGGGGAGCTACTACAATGAGCAGTTCTTC
TRBJ1-5 | TRBV7-6 | . | . | CASSLGGRDYRPQHF | TGTGCCAGCAGCTTAGGAGGTCGTGATTATCGGCCCCAGCATTTT
TRBJ1-1 | TRBV10-3 | . | . | CAISARQRVEAFF | TGTGCCATCAGTGCTCGACAGCGAGTTGAAGCTTTCTTT
TRBJ2-7 | TRBV4-3 | . | . | CASSQDALSSYEQYF | TGCGCCAGCAGCCAAGACGCTCTGAGCTCCTACGAGCAGTACTTC
TRBJ1-5 | TRBV5-6 | . | . | CASSFHGNQPQHF | TGTGCCAGCAGCTTCCACGGGAATCAGCCCCAGCATTTT
TRBJ2-3 | TRBV5-4 | TRBD2 | . | CASSPPPGGGVGTDTQYF | TGTGCCAGCAGCCCCCCTCCCGGCGGGGGGGTTGGCACAGATACGCAGTATTTT
TRBJ2-2 | TRBV6-5 | TRBD2 | few | CASSYRWEGTGELFF | TGTGCCAGCAGTTACCGGTGGGAGGGCACCGGGGAGCTGTTTTTT
TRBJ1-3 | TRBV5-1 | . | . | CASSLAGAAGNTIYF | TGCGCCAGCAGCTTGGCCGGTGCGGCTGGAAACACCATATATTTT
TRBJ2-1 | TRBV28 | . | . | CASRGWTVAYNEQFF | TGTGCCAGCAGGGGGTGGACAGTCGCCTACAATGAGCAGTTCTTC
TRBJ1-2 | TRBV4-3 | TRBD1 | . | CASSPQETGSYGYTF | TGCGCCAGCAGCCCGCAGGAGACAGGGTCATATGGCTACACCTTC
TRBJ1-1 | TRBV4-3 | . | medium-sized | CASSQDLTDTEAFF | TGCGCCAGCAGCCAAGATCTTACAGACACTGAAGCTTTCTTT
TRBJ2-3 | TRBV30 | TRBD2 | few | CAWSGGAVDTQYF | TGTGCCTGGAGCGGGGGGGCGGTAGATACGCAGTATTTT
TRBJ1-2 | TRBV11-3 | . | few | CASSSRGGAGYGYTF | TGTGCCAGCAGCTCCAGAGGGGGTGCTGGCTATGGCTACACCTTC
TRBJ2-3 | TRBV6-1 | . | . | CASSEVGSGADTQYF | TGTGCCAGCAGTGAAGTGGGGTCAGGGGCAGATACGCAGTATTTT
TRBJ2-7 | TRBV27 | TRBD2 | . | CASSPISGGSYEQYF | TGTGCCAGCAGCCCGATCAGCGGGGGTTCCTACGAGCAGTACTTC
TRBJ2-5 | TRBV20-1 | . | . | CSGAGKETQYF | TGCAGTGGGGCAGGGAAAGAGACCCAGTACTTC
TRBJ1-1 | TRBV5-1 | . | . | CASSLLQDMNTEAFF | TGCGCCAGCAGCTTGCTACAGGACATGAACACTGAAGCTTTCTTT
TRBJ2-1 | TRBV7-3 | . | . | CASSLRLGSYNEQFF | TGTGCCAGCAGCCTTCGACTAGGCTCCTACAATGAGCAGTTCTTC
TRBJ2-3 | TRBV5-8 | . | . | CASSPETVYTQYF | TGTGCCAGCAGCCCCGAGACAGTATATACGCAGTATTTT
TRBJ2-3 | TRBV19 | TRBD2 | . | CASSPALAGPLGDTQYF | TGTGCCAGTAGTCCCGCCTTAGCGGGTCCCCTGGGAGATACGCAGTATTTT
TRBJ2-5 | TRBV4-2 | . | . | CASSRGGAQETQYF | TGTGCCAGCAGCCGGGGGGGCGCCCAAGAGACCCAGTACTTC
TRBJ1-2 | TRBV4-2 | TRBD1 | once | CASSQGDRDSEFF | TGTGCCAGCAGCCAAGGGGATCGGGACAGCGAATTCTTC
TRBJ1-5 | TRBV2 | . | . | CASSGVTSNQPQHF | TGTGCCAGCAGCGGAGTGACTAGCAATCAGCCCCAGCATTTT
TRBJ1-4 | TRBV30 | . | . | CAWTPPGRVDEKLFF | TGTGCCTGGACCCCTCCAGGCAGGGTCGATGAAAAACTGTTTTTT
TRBJ1-1 | TRBV29-1 | . | . | CSVGGGAVTEAFF | TGCAGCGTTGGGGGAGGGGCGGTCACTGAAGCTTTCTTT
TRBJ2-1 | TRBV28 | . | . | CASSLAPTSLVPNEQFF | TGTGCCAGCAGTTTAGCCCCCACTAGTCTAGTCCCAAATGAGCAGTTCTTC
TRBJ2-7 | TRBV10-2 | . | . | CASSEGSGGTWYEQYF | TGCGCCAGCAGTGAAGGTTCAGGGGGGACGTGGTACGAGCAGTACTTC
TRBJ1-2 | TRBV18 | . | . | CASSGQKFYGYTF | TGTGCCAGCTCGGGGCAGAAATTCTATGGCTACACCTTC